This T cell receptor beta chain comes out of a study of blood T cell repertoires in COVID-19. Study context: Specimens from acute and convalescent COVID-19 originated in the United States, Italy and Spain. Nucleic acid was either cDNA or gDNA, and it came from T cells, B-cell-depleted T cells, or PBMCs.

In the authors' methods: The authors estimated nucleated cell counts from reference gene primer amplification. The table came from immunoSEQ multiplex PCR; TCRdb's copy has only in-frame clones and leaves some out. That table supplies the V and J calls and clone size; D and trimming were determined from the DNA. The top ten clones hold around 1.6% of a sample with about 250,000 clones, about 89% of them seen once. The V end lost 4 bases, the J end lost 2 bases, and 10 bases lay between the germline ends. Per germline, CDR1 KGHDR and CDR2 SFDVKD. This CDR3 contains 14 residues. V usage is TRBV24-1 and J usage is TRBJ1-2; a possible D gene is TRBD1 (6 bases). The sequence came from a woman aged 60-75 years who had recovered from COVID-19. The sequencing input was peripheral blood. Here the CDR3 DNA reads TGTGCCACCAGTGAACCCGGGACAAACTATGGCTACACCTTC. Protein product: CATSEPGTNYGYTF.